These 18 T cell receptor beta chains were all obtained from the same sample, sequenced in a study of blood T cells in healthy people across ages. Primed by a sample-barcoded 5' primer and a J-beta primer mix, a second PCR proceeded for about 7 to 11 cycles. In TCRdb, the 5' RACE reads were re-called with MiXCR into one record per CDR3 protein. The profile shows about 640,000 distinct CDR3 sequences, roughly three fifths of them singletons. Material: blood. Receptors were obtained from a man in his 60s in good health.

This clonotype was recorded a few times. The J gene is TRBJ2-1, the V gene TRBV29-1; D unclear. CDR3 length equals 13 residues. V was pared by 7 bases and J by 6 bases, with 16 bases between. Germline V gene data show CDR1 as SQVTM and CDR2 as ANQGSEA. The CDR3 DNA sequence: TGCAGCGGCTGCCCGTCGGTGGGCAATGAGCAGTTCTTC. Encoded protein: CSGCPSVGNEQFF.

The CDR3 is CASSQAPGGGPQETQYF. The CDR3 DNA reads TGTGCCAGCTCCCAGGCCCCTGGCGGGGGTCCCCAAGAGACCCAGTACTTC. This chain uses TRBV18 with TRBJ2-5; 7 positions agree with TRBD2. Trimming took 6 bases from V and 1 from J; bases not matched to a gene: 14. The CDR3 spans 17 residues. Looked up from germline, CDR1 is KGHSH and CDR2 is LQKENI.

There are a few counts of this clonotype. V usage is TRBV12-5 and J usage is TRBJ2-7; D might be TRBD2 (5 bases). The CDR3 spans 12 residues. V lost 0 bases and J lost 7, with 7 bases in between. In germline, CDR1 is LGHNT, CDR2 FRNRAP. Written as DNA, the CDR3 is TGTGCTAGTGGTTTGGTACTAGGGGAGCAGTACTTC. Translated, it gives CASGLVLGEQYF.

This clonotype has only one observation. V is TRBV21-1 and J is TRBJ1-2; TRBD1 was called by the table and not checked on the DNA. TRBV21-1 is a recognized pseudogene. This CDR3 spans 15 amino acids. CDR3 coding DNA: TGTGCCAGCAGCATCCGACAGGGTAGGCCCTATGGCTACACCTTC. It is translated as CASSIRQGRPYGYTF.

This clonotype has just a few counts. A read error may account for a junction end that differs from germline. The gene calls are TRBV12-3 or TRBV12-4 and TRBJ1-6, with D perhaps TRBD1 (5 bases). The CDR3 extends over 15 amino acids. The CDR3 sequence is CASSFRGSYNSPLHF. Here the CDR3 DNA reads TGTGCCAGCAGTTTTCGGGGCTCCTACAATTCACCCCTCCACTTT.

This clonotype appeared a single time. The CDR3 reads CASSLSGGPTLAYEQYF. The CDR3, as DNA: TGTGCCAGCAGCCTTAGCGGGGGGCCCACCCTGGCCTACGAGCAGTACTTC. The chain couples TRBV7-9 to TRBJ2-5; 10 bases match TRBD2. With the DNA end fitting TRBJ2-7 better, the J assignment may be wrong. The CDR3 is made up of 17 amino acids. Looked up from germline, CDR1 is SEHNR and CDR2 is FQNEAQ (reference sequence).

The rearrangement links TRBV29-1 to TRBJ2-3, with D possibly TRBD1 on 6 matching bases. The CDR3 sequence is 13 residues long. The V gene lost 8 bases and the J gene lost 3 bases, with 15 bases spanning the gap. Germline values: CDR1 SQVTM, CDR2 ANQGSEA. The CDR3 here is CSIGGRGTDTQYF. In DNA form, the CDR3 reads TGCAGCATTGGCGGCAGGGGAACAGATACGCAGTATTTT.

V gene TRBV7-9 combines with J gene TRBJ2-4, with D unclear. This CDR3 has 13 residues. Trimming cost V 3 bases and J 9 bases, with 12 bases left between them. Germline loops: CDR1 SEHNR, CDR2 FQNEAQ (reference sequence). CDR3 region: CASSLDLDGIQYF. Written as DNA, the CDR3 is TGTGCCAGCAGCTTGGACCTCGACGGCATTCAGTACTTC.

This rearrangement joins TRBV3-1 to TRBJ2-1, with 8 nucleotides matching TRBD2. The V gene's germline CDR1 is LGHDT and CDR2 YNNKEL (reference sequence). The CDR3 loop spans 16 amino acids. J lost 2 bases, V lost 4 bases, and 7 bases had no gene match. CDR3 sequence reads: CASSRASGRAYNEQFF. CDR3 bases: TGTGCCAGCAGCCGAGCTAGCGGGCGGGCCTACAATGAGCAGTTCTTC.

This clonotype occurred once. The V call is TRBV6-6, the J call TRBJ2-4; D is perhaps TRBD1 (6 bases). V shed 6 bases and J shed 13 bases, with 13 bases lying between them. CDR1 is MNHNY, CDR2 SVGAGI, per germline (reference sequence). The CDR3 length is 11 residues. The CDR3 protein is CASSPRDKQYF. CDR3 bases: TGTGCCAGCAGCCCCCGGGACAAGCAGTACTTC.

V is TRBV20-1 and J is TRBJ2-1; no reliable D call. The CDR3 is 12 residues long. CDR1 is DFQATT, CDR2 SNEGSKA, per germline (reference sequence). Trimming cost V 6 bases and J 2 bases, with 8 bases left between them. In DNA form, the CDR3 reads TGCAGTGCAGACATGACCTACAATGAGCAGTTCTTC. Amino acid sequence: CSADMTYNEQFF.

This clonotype was counted only a few times. CDR3 amino acids: CASSLVSGSPYNEQFF. The DNA of the CDR3 is TGTGCCAGCAGCTTGGTGAGCGGGTCCCCCTACAATGAGCAGTTCTTC. V usage is TRBV5-5 and J usage is TRBJ2-1, with a weak D call TRBD2 (6 bases). From germline, CDR1 is SGHKS and CDR2 YYEKEE (reference sequence). Trimming shortened V by 0 bases and J by 2 bases, and 12 bases separated the two germline ends. The CDR3 has 16 amino acids.

The genes are TRBV5-1 and TRBJ2-5; D not resolved. Trimming took off 0 bases at V and 1 base at J, with 10 bases between the two ends. This CDR3 is 15 amino acids long. CDR1 and CDR2 from the germline V gene are SGHRS and YFSETQ. CDR3 amino acids: CASSLVSQAQETQYF. The CDR3, as DNA: TGCGCCAGCAGCTTGGTTTCCCAGGCCCAAGAGACCCAGTACTTC.

This clonotype was observed a handful of times. This chain uses TRBV4-2 with TRBJ2-4; a weak D match, TRBD1 (6 bases). Judging by the DNA end, TRBJ2-5 fits better; the J call may be wrong. Germline V gene data show CDR1 as LGHNA and CDR2 as YNFKEQ. This CDR3 has 14 residues. Here the CDR3 DNA reads TGTGCCAGCAGCCAGTCAGGGGAGAGGGAGACCCAGTACTTC. This gives the protein CASSQSGERETQYF.

This chain links TRBV4-2 with TRBJ2-3; 7 positions agree with TRBD2. This CDR3 is built from 17 residues. J gave up 1 base and V 2 bases, and 9 bases lay outside the gene matches. Germline CDR1 is LGHNA and CDR2 is YNFKEQ. The CDR3 loop is CASSQSGWAGGTDTQYF. Here the CDR3 DNA reads TGTGCCAGCAGCCAATCAGGGTGGGCGGGGGGCACAGATACGCAGTATTTT.

The J gene is TRBJ1-1, the V gene TRBV27; D perhaps matches TRBD1 (5 bases). There are 15 residues in the CDR3. Germline CDR1 MNHEY, CDR2 SMNVEV (reference sequence). Trimming removed 6 bases from V and 3 bases from J, with 17 bases in between. CDR3 loop: CASSSPGGRDTEAFF. CDR3 sequence (DNA): TGTGCCAGCAGCTCCCCGGGGGGTCGGGACACTGAAGCTTTCTTT.

The rearrangement links TRBV7-2 to TRBJ2-5, with 7 bases identical to TRBD2. The CDR3 is 14 amino acids. From germline, CDR1 is SGHTA and CDR2 FQGNSA. The ends lost 2 bases at V and 11 bases at J; junction bases unmatched: 11. The CDR3 DNA follows: TGTGCCAGCAGCTTATTCCGGGGCGGGGGTGAGCAGTACTTC. Its protein is CASSLFRGGGEQYF.

The V gene is TRBV20-1, the J gene TRBJ2-1, with TRBD2 matching over 8 bases. This CDR3 contains 13 residues. Germline CDR1 reads DFQATT; CDR2 reads SNEGSKA (reference sequence). V lost 3 bases, J lost 4 bases, and 2 bases stayed unmatched. The CDR3 sequence: CSASGGEYNEQFF. The CDR3 bases are TGCAGTGCTAGCGGGGGGGAATACAATGAGCAGTTCTTC.